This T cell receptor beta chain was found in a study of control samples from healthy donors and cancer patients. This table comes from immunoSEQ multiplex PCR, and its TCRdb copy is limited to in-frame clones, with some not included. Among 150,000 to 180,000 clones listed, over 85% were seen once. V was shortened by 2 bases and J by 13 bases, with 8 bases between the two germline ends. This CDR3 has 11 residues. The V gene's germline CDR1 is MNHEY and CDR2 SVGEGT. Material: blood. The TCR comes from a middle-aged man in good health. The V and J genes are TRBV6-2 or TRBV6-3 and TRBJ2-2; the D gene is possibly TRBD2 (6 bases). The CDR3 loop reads CASSYGEALFF. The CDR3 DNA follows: TGTGCCAGCAGTTACGGGGAGGCGCTGTTTTTT.